This TCR beta chain came from a study of cytomegalovirus exposure and HLA in healthy donors (dated by TCRdb to about 2017). With regard to the full study: An earlier analysis of several hundred of the donors reported approximately 260 Gb of sequence data and 100 million to 120 million unique TCR beta sequences obtained from some 170 million T cells. Roughly 310 gigabases of sequencing data and approximately 85 million unique TCR sequences were included in an early release covering over 600 HLA-typed donors. Of the roughly 400 genotyped donors, approximately 80% fell in the genetic ancestry cluster associated with self-reported Caucasian donors. The study was designed to test whether signatures of past pathogen exposure could be identified by cataloging public T cell receptors. The T cell repertoires of some 670 subjects were profiled by immunosequencing and related to cytomegalovirus serostatus. Besides the first cohort of 500 to 700 subjects, a separate validation cohort made up of roughly 130 different subjects was used. To predict cytomegalovirus infection status, the study brought together high-throughput TCR immunosequencing, statistical association of individual TCRs with disease status, and machine learning. A later analysis re-analyzed previously published TCR beta repertoires from hundreds of donors and added high-resolution HLA genotyping to study TCR occurrence patterns. In the later analysis, no new phenotypic data were used to find candidate immune exposures; instead, reliance was placed on TCR beta sequences and their occurrence across donors. To decide whether each TCR beta V gene segment behaved as functional or pseudogenic, an earlier analysis of fewer than 750 of the donors relied on high-throughput TCR beta sequencing. Donor age, sex, ethnicity and CMV serostatus were collected together with the repertoire data. Genome-wide SNP genotypes for about three fifths of the 666 donors were used in a later genetic analysis, which treated that subset as a discovery cohort. All discovery cohort repertoires had been generated on a single sequencing platform. HLA typing included class I and class II loci at four-digit resolution. Typing coverage differed by locus: A, B, C, DRB1 and DQB1 were typed in roughly 620-630 donors, DQA1 in about 500, DPA1 in some 570, and DPB1 in roughly 470. About five DR-DQ haplotypes were treated as single units for association and clustering because of strong linkage in the cohort. Across 398 genotyped donors of the cohort, an average of about 200,000 unique TCR beta nucleotide sequences per donor were sequenced, and 15% to 20% of those sequences were non-productive. What the work shows at the level of the full study, not this receptor alone: A further reported finding was that TCR beta sequences accurately predicted the HLA-A and HLA-B alleles for most subjects in the first cohort. According to a later analysis, parvovirus B19, influenza, CMV and Epstein-Barr virus appeared linked to several top co-occurrence clusters. The sequencing pipeline was judged likely to have produced a cluster of highly shared sequence variants as a technical artifact. In vitro tests confirmed that a few of the cytomegalovirus-associated TCR beta chains recognize cytomegalovirus antigens. Because counts were too low, seventeen rarely observed V segments, including chromosome 9 orphons, were excluded from the earlier analysis of under 650 of the donors. When HLA alleles, especially DR and DQ, strongly co-occurred, TCR associations were difficult to assign to individual alleles. It was suggested by the authors that the approach could potentially be generalized to other disease states and immunological phenotypes. HLA typing was unavailable for some donors at each locus, so association tests used only the typed subset. In an earlier analysis of roughly 500 of the donors, most TCR beta V segments appeared in productive rearrangements about 87% or about 30% of the time, broadly matching IMGT annotations. Sequencing depth was assumed to be roughly uniform across donors in the presence/absence analyses, though that assumption may not hold. A total of roughly 160 TCR beta chains were listed by the study as associated with cytomegalovirus. Across donors, most TCR sequences were observed very rarely, whereas some public TCRs were present in many individuals. The 87-base-pair reads could not distinguish some IMGT-functional V segments, including TRBV6-2 and TRBV6-3, so those segments were excluded. According to a later analysis, TCR association rates differed among HLA loci, with DRB1 alleles showing the most associated TCRs and HLA-C alleles showing the fewest. According to a later genetic analysis, donors in an Asian-associated ancestry cluster had fewer N-insertions in productive TCRs than the approximately 650-donor mean. CMV serostatus was the only immune exposure information available for the cohort. According to a later analysis, most CMV-associated TCR beta chains appeared to be HLA-restricted, and the HLA associations seemed to be driven largely by CMV exposure. Correlated functional status among segregating V segments might reflect linkage disequilibrium, but an unknown experimental factor could not be ruled out. In a later genetic analysis, a missense DCLRE1C variant was associated with V-gene and J-gene trimming of TCR beta chains, and the association was replicated in an independent cohort. Specific HLA alleles were associated with over 15,000 TCR beta sequences at a false discovery rate of 0.05 in a later analysis. In this cohort, only TCR beta chains were sequenced, and detectable features were limited by the absence of alpha or paired-chain data. In both the original and validation cohorts, the classifier was reported to diagnose cytomegalovirus status with high specificity and sensitivity. In a later analysis, HLA-associated TCR beta chains showed more clonal expansion and lower generation probabilities than non-associated chains that were equally common.

The cohort consisted of 666 healthy bone marrow donors. At the time of sampling, all cohort members were nominally healthy, though unrecorded immune exposures were likely present. The donor was CMV seronegative and was included in the group of 352 seronegative cohort members. Every donor gave a peripheral blood sample, and the peripheral blood mononuclear cells from that sample were used for TCR beta sequencing. The Qiagen DNeasy Blood Extraction Kit was used to extract genomic DNA from the blood cell samples. Receptor amplification or capture employed the immunoSEQ multiplex PCR assay. The multiplex PCR relied on a mix of 60 forward primers for TCR Vbeta segments and 13 reverse primers for TCR Jbeta segments. The CDR3 region of rearranged TCR beta genes was amplified from genomic DNA with a multiplex PCR assay. Amplified TCR beta libraries were sequenced as 87-base-pair reads on the Illumina HiSeq System. As for the original processing: Across the 666 repertoires, a later analysis counted 60 million to 90 million unique TCR beta chains, around 11 million of which were shared by at least two donors. Raw reads were error-corrected and collapsed into unique sequences with a nearest-neighbor algorithm that merged closely related sequences to remove PCR and sequencing errors. Alignment of CDR3 sequences to IMGT reference sequences was used to assign V, D and J gene segments. For a sequence to be retained, a match of at least six nucleotides was required to both a V gene segment and a J gene segment. A rearrangement was called productive if the CDR3 had no stop codons and remained in frame with V and J, and every other rearrangement was called non-productive. CDR3 was defined by IMGT convention, running from the second conserved V-encoded cysteine to the conserved J-encoded phenylalanine. Sequences without an unambiguous match to a single V gene segment were excluded from the earlier analysis of over 500 of the donors. An earlier analysis of 587 of the donors classified V segments as functional when productive rearrangements were above 56.7% and as segregating when the standard deviation between donors was above 5%. To diagnose cytomegalovirus status from the catalog of TCR beta chain sequences, a statistical classification framework was built. In a later analysis, TCR nucleotide sequences were compared against IMGT/GENE-DB human TR gene sequences so that V and J genes could be assigned. Using the TCRdist pipeline, a later analysis assigned CDR3 sequences along with most-parsimonious VDJ recombination scenarios. In a later analysis, each TCR beta chain was defined by its CDR3 amino acid sequence together with its V-gene family, and reads lacking a unique V-gene family were excluded. To address suspected cross-contamination and a sequencing artifact, a later analysis removed roughly 580 highly shared, low-generation-probability nucleotide sequences. A later analysis calculated a clonal expansion index for each public chain from normalized within-repertoire ranks of inferred template counts. A later analysis computed generation probabilities with a VDJ recombination model fitted to out-of-frame rearrangements, and checked the results against IGoR. In a later analysis, hypergeometric tests were used to score TCR-TCR, TCR-HLA and TCR-CMV co-occurrence, with a repertoire-size bias correction applied to TCR pairs. To estimate false discovery rates, a later analysis permuted the HLA or CMV assignments 20 times. A later analysis grouped co-occurring TCRs with DBSCAN, adding TCRdist sequence similarity when clustering within HLA-allele-positive subsets. Repertoires with fewer than 30,000 or more than 120,000 public chains, plus five repertoires with anomalous nucleotide sharing, were excluded from co-occurrence clustering. This is the immuneACCESS table as TCRdb keeps it, with only in-frame sequences that have V and J called. A part of the clones is gone; compared with another copy, unresolved V genes explain less than half, and the rest is unexplained. That table gives V, J and clone size, and the DNA gave D and trimming. This sample lists around 130,000 clones; roughly four fifths were detected once. The ten largest clones take up about 1% of the sample.

This clone was seen more than once but under ten times. Its antigen is still unknown. There are no base qualities to consult, and no much larger clone falls within one base. From the cysteine through the phenylalanine, the CDR3 covers 14 amino acids. Of the read, only the CDR3 DNA is kept; its 42 bases are in frame from base 1. CDR1 and CDR2 are read off the germline V gene as MNHEY and SVGAGI. V is cut back by 6 bases and J by 4 bases, with 6 bases in the junction unmatched. The rearranged chain carries TRBV6-5 and TRBJ1-3, and TRBD1 matches 7 of the central bases. This clonotype was obtained from a woman aged 60-70 years in good health and CMV-seronegative. Sequenced: PBMCs. CDR3 reads: CASRPGGRGNTIYF. The DNA sequence reads TGTGCCAGCAGGCCAGGGGGAAGAGGAAACACCATATATTTT.